The 29 T cell receptor beta chains below were found in one sample sequenced in a study of T cells after yellow fever vaccination. Using its own MiXCR run on the 5' RACE reads, TCRdb lists one record per CDR3 protein. The sample lists around 200,000 distinct CDR3 sequences; more than 9.5% were seen once. The sequences come from CD8+ T cells sorted from PBMCs, collected 15 days after the yellow fever booster vaccination. The receptors here all came from a young man who received the YFV17D yellow fever vaccine.

This clonotype was seen at least ten times. The rearrangement links TRBV7-2 to TRBJ2-7; D remains unclear. Per germline, CDR1 SGHTA and CDR2 FQGNSA. The CDR3 totals 13 residues. The V end lost 1 base, the J end lost 3 bases, and 7 bases lay between the germline ends. CDR3 protein: CASSLEVLYEQYF. The CDR3 DNA follows: TGTGCCAGCAGCTTAGAAGTCCTCTACGAGCAGTACTTC.

This clonotype was detected only a few times. The CDR3 reads CATSLGARGYTF. CDR3 DNA sequence: TGTGCCACCAGTTTAGGGGCTAGAGGCTACACCTTC. This chain joins TRBV15 and TRBJ1-2, with D perhaps matching TRBD1 (5 bases). Germline assignment: CDR1 LNHNV and CDR2 YYDKDF (reference sequence). V dropped 6 bases and J dropped 8 bases, with 13 bases sitting between them. The length of the CDR3 is 12 residues.

This clonotype occurred a few times. J is TRBJ2-7 and V is TRBV4-2; 7 nucleotides agree with TRBD1. V shed 3 bases, J shed 5 bases, and the junction held 4 bases outside the gene matches. This CDR3 spans 13 amino acids. The germline gives CDR1 LGHNA, CDR2 YNFKEQ. The CDR3 DNA is TGTGCCAGCAGCCAGGAACAGGGGAACGAGCAGTACGTC. Residues: CASSQEQGNEQYV.

A few counts support this clonotype. The CDR3 bases are TGTGCCAGCAGCTTACCACGGGACAGGGGAAGGAAGAGCACTGAAGCTTTCTTT. Translated, it gives CASSLPRDRGRKSTEAFF. The rearrangement uses TRBV7-9 and TRBJ1-1, with 10 bases aligning to TRBD1. The CDR3 has 18 amino acids. Germline values: CDR1 SEHNR, CDR2 FQNEAQ (reference sequence). Trimming cost V 2 bases and J 4 bases; bases outside gene matches: 13. Using reference TRBV7-9 and TRBJ1-1 for the parts outside the CDR3, the full variable domain is DTGVSQNPRHKITKRGQNVTFRCDPISEHNRLYWYRQTLGQGPEFLTYFQNEAQLEKSRLLSDRFSAERPKGSFSTLEIQRTEQGDSAMYLCASSLPRDRGRKSTEAFFGQGTRLTVV.

The sample holds a few counts of this clonotype. The rearrangement links TRBV12-3 or TRBV12-4 to TRBJ2-3; D not certain. CDR3 length equals 16 residues. The V end lost 5 bases, the J end lost 4 bases, and 19 bases lay between the germline ends. The CDR3: CASSERHRPWSDTQYF. DNA of the CDR3: TGTGCCAGCAGTGAAAGACACCGTCCCTGGTCAGATACGCAGTATTTT.

The gene calls are TRBV15 and TRBJ2-2; no reliable D call. The germline CDR1 and CDR2 sequences are LNHNV and YYDKDF (reference sequence). This CDR3 has 14 residues. The V end was cut by 0 bases, the J end by 6 bases, with 8 bases between. DNA for the CDR3: TGTGCCACCAGCAGAGATGTGACCCCCGGGGAGCTGTTTTTT. Translated, it gives CATSRDVTPGELFF.

This clonotype was seen a handful of times. J is TRBJ2-4 and V is TRBV7-8; D unresolved. Germline-derived CDR1 and CDR2 are SGHVS and FQNEAQ. This CDR3 has 18 residues. V was pared by 2 bases and J by 3 bases, with 20 bases between. Written as DNA, the CDR3 is TGTGCCAGCAGCTTACCTTGGACGTCTAAGTACGGCAAAAACATTCAGTACTTC. Translating it yields CASSLPWTSKYGKNIQYF.

The table lists this clonotype with a few counts. The chain joins TRBV9 to TRBJ2-3; 7 nucleotides match TRBD2. In germline, CDR1 is SGDLS, CDR2 YYNGEE. V lost 0 bases to trimming and J lost 1 base; unmatched junction nucleotides: 2. The CDR3 extends over 15 amino acids. The CDR3 protein is CASSVVGGGTDTQYF. CDR3 DNA: TGTGCCAGCAGCGTAGTGGGGGGGGGCACAGATACGCAGTATTTT.

This clonotype was found many times. The J gene is TRBJ2-1, the V gene TRBV6-5, with 11 bases that match TRBD2. Germline CDR1 is MNHEY and CDR2 is SVGAGI. V dropped 5 bases and J dropped 9; count of bases not matched to a gene: 12. This CDR3 has 16 amino acids. DNA for the CDR3: TGTGCCAGCAGTATTAGCGGGGGGGCTTTGCGGGGTGAGCAGTTCTTC. The encoded protein is CASSISGGALRGEQFF.

In its sample, this clonotype was seen a few times. The rearrangement links TRBV14 to TRBJ2-1; 7 nucleotides agree with TRBD1. J gave up 3 bases and V 0 bases, and 11 bases lay outside the gene matches. From germline, CDR1 is SGHDN and CDR2 FVKESK. CDR3 length equals 18 residues. Written as DNA, the CDR3 is TGTGCCAGCAGCCAAGATCTCCCGACAGGGACCCTCTACAATGAGCAGTTCTTC. Its translation is CASSQDLPTGTLYNEQFF.

This clonotype has a handful of counts. The genes are TRBV7-2 and TRBJ2-3; 9 nucleotides agree with TRBD1. This CDR3 region has 15 residues. Germline-derived CDR1 and CDR2 are SGHTA and FQGNSA. Trimming cost V 5 bases and J 4 bases; bases outside gene matches: 7. CDR3 sequence reads: CASSPGTGFPDTQYF. CDR3 bases: TGTGCCAGCAGCCCCGGGACAGGGTTTCCAGATACGCAGTATTTT.

This chain links TRBV5-1 with TRBJ2-5, with a possible D match to TRBD2 (5 bases). V dropped 5 bases and J dropped 3 bases, with 11 bases sitting between them. CDR1 is SGHRS and CDR2 is YFSETQ in the germline V gene. This CDR3 is built from 13 residues. CDR3 sequence (DNA): TGCGCCAGCAGGGAGGCTGGTAAAGAGACCCAGTACTTC. This sequence encodes CASREAGKETQYF.

V gene TRBV7-9 combines with J gene TRBJ2-5, with a weak D call TRBD2 (6 bases). The CDR3 runs to 15 residues. CDR1 SEHNR and CDR2 FQNEAQ come from the germline V gene (reference sequence). Trimming left V 1 base short and J 1 base short, with 10 bases between. CDR3 coding DNA: TGTGCCAGCAGCTTAGACATGCGGGGCCAAGAGACCCAGTACTTC. Amino acids: CASSLDMRGQETQYF.

The genes are TRBV10-3 and TRBJ1-2, with TRBD1 as a possible D gene (6 bases). Trimming shortened V by 0 bases and J by 4 bases, and 12 bases separated the two germline ends. Per the germline V gene, CDR1 is ENHRY and CDR2 is SYGVKD. The CDR3 sequence is 15 residues long. CDR3 amino acids: CAISESWQGPYGYTF. Written as DNA, the CDR3 is TGTGCCATCAGTGAGTCGTGGCAGGGGCCCTATGGCTACACCTTC.

A few counts support this clonotype. This chain connects TRBV7-6 to TRBJ2-2; 7 bases agree with TRBD1. CDR1 is SGHVS, CDR2 FNYEAQ, per germline. J lost 6 bases, V lost 1 base, and 14 bases had no gene match. The CDR3 extends over 18 amino acids. CDR3 sequence reads: CASSLVGSGRGRPGELFF. The DNA for the CDR3 is TGTGCCAGCAGCTTAGTGGGGTCCGGAAGGGGGCGCCCCGGGGAGCTGTTTTTT.

This clonotype was seen only a few times. This chain links TRBV6-6 with TRBJ2-1, with 9 positions matching TRBD1. The CDR3 sequence is 14 residues long. The germline V gene encodes CDR1 MNHNY and CDR2 SVGAGI (reference sequence). V shed 6 bases and J 8 bases; nucleotides not matched to a gene: 8. CDR3 DNA sequence: TGTGCCAGCAGGGACAGGGGAGGGTTGGATGAGCAGTTCTTC. Translation gives CASRDRGGLDEQFF.

The rearrangement links TRBV20-1 to TRBJ2-7; TRBD1 is a possible D gene (6 bases). CDR3 size: 11 residues. V lost 7 bases to trimming and J lost 3 bases, with 10 bases between them. The germline gives CDR1 DFQATT, CDR2 SNEGSKA (reference sequence). This CDR3 is CSVPTGYEQYF. The CDR3 nucleotides read TGCAGTGTCCCGACAGGCTACGAGCAGTACTTC.

This clonotype appeared a few times. The gene calls are TRBV5-1 and TRBJ2-1, with D tentatively TRBD2 (5 bases). This CDR3 spans 13 amino acids. V shed 4 bases and J shed 8 bases, with 13 bases lying between them. Per the germline V gene, CDR1 is SGHRS and CDR2 is YFSETQ. Written as DNA, the CDR3 is TGCGCCAGCAGCCTAGCCGGATGGGATGAGCAGTTCTTC. The encoded protein is CASSLAGWDEQFF. The full variable domain, in which reference TRBV5-1 and TRBJ2-1 provide the parts outside the CDR3, is KAGVTQTPRYLIKTRGQQVTLSCSPISGHRSVSWYQQTPGQGLQFLFEYFSETQRNKGNFPGRFSGRQFSNSRSEMNVSTLELGDSALYLCASSLAGWDEQFFGPGTRLTVL.

The chain has TRBV12-3 or TRBV12-4 and TRBJ2-3, with a weak D call TRBD2 (5 bases). With 5 bases removed from V and 2 bases from J, the gap between germline ends came to 14 bases. This CDR3 has 15 residues. The CDR3 sequence is CASSLLGLPTDTQYF. In DNA, the CDR3 is TGTGCCAGCAGTCTCCTCGGACTTCCCACAGATACGCAGTATTTT.

This clonotype came up a few times. The chain couples TRBV11-2 to TRBJ2-7; D tentatively reads TRBD1 or TRBD2 (5 bases each). CDR1 SGHAT and CDR2 FQNNGV come from the germline V gene. The CDR3 has 15 residues. Trimming removed 2 bases from V and 2 bases from J, with 13 bases in between. Here the CDR3 reads CASSLSRWDPYEQYF. The CDR3 nucleotides read TGTGCCAGCAGCTTAAGCCGTTGGGACCCCTACGAGCAGTACTTC.

This clonotype was detected only a few times. This sequence joins TRBV9 and TRBJ2-3; 8 bases match TRBD1. The germline V gene encodes CDR1 SGDLS and CDR2 YYNGEE. This CDR3 region has 18 residues. The V gene end was trimmed by 4 bases and the J gene end by 3 bases; junction bases not matched to a gene: 16. The CDR3 region has the DNA TGTGCCAGCAGCCCACCAGGACAGGGCCTCACCCAGACAGATACGCAGTATTTT. Amino acids: CASSPPGQGLTQTDTQYF.

This clonotype was seen more than once but under ten times. At one of its ends the junction is not consistent with the germline gene, which may arise from a read error. The rearrangement links TRBV25-1 to TRBJ1-1; tentatively, D is TRBD1 (6 bases). The CDR3 contains 11 residues. Per the germline V gene, CDR1 is MGHDK and CDR2 is SYGVNS. The CDR3 loop reads CASEGVSGAWF. Here the CDR3 DNA reads TGTGCCAGCGAGGGGGTATCGGGGGCTTGGTTT.

This clonotype was seen a handful of times. V is TRBV6-6 and J is TRBJ1-2, with D possibly TRBD1 on 6 matching bases. CDR3 length equals 13 residues. Trimming removed 4 bases at V and 4 bases at J, with 10 bases between. CDR1 is MNHNY, CDR2 SVGAGI, per germline (reference sequence). The CDR3 sequence: CASSSAQGYGYTF. CDR3 sequence (DNA): TGTGCCAGCAGTTCGGCACAGGGCTATGGCTACACCTTC.

This rearrangement joins TRBV29-1 to TRBJ2-7, with 9 positions matching TRBD1. Trimming cost V 3 bases and J 3 bases; bases outside gene matches: 3. Germline CDR1 reads SQVTM; CDR2 reads ANQGSEA. This CDR3 comprises 13 residues. The CDR3 is CSVEGQGNYEQYF. The CDR3 bases are TGCAGCGTTGAGGGACAGGGAAACTACGAGCAGTACTTC.

CDR3 coding DNA: TGTGCCAGCTCACCCACTTCGGGACAGGCAGATCGTAATGAAAAACTGTTTTTT. Residues: CASSPTSGQADRNEKLFF. The gene calls are TRBV18 and TRBJ1-4, with 8 bases fitting TRBD1. The CDR3 length is 18 residues. Germline V gene data show CDR1 as KGHSH and CDR2 as LQKENI. With 3 bases clipped from V and 4 bases from J, the junction kept 13 bases outside the gene matches.

This clonotype occurred a few times. The chain uses TRBV12-3 or TRBV12-4 and TRBJ2-1; 8 bases are a match to TRBD1. Losses at the gene ends were 6 bases for V and 0 bases for J; bases not matched to a gene: 4. The CDR3 has 15 amino acids. The CDR3 region has the DNA TGTGCCAGCAGCCCGGGACAGGACTCCTACAATGAGCAGTTCTTC. Translating gives CASSPGQDSYNEQFF.

This clonotype has ten or more counts. The V call is TRBV6-2 or TRBV6-3, the J call TRBJ2-7; a weak D match, TRBD1 (6 bases). CDR3 size: 14 residues. V shed 0 bases and J shed 3 bases, with 9 bases lying between them. Looked up from germline, CDR1 is MNHEY and CDR2 is SVGEGT. The CDR3 region has the DNA TGTGCCAGCAGTTACTCTGGACAGTACTACGAGCAGTACGTC. This encodes CASSYSGQYYEQYV.

V is TRBV6-5 and J is TRBJ1-1; weak D call: TRBD1 (5 bases). V lost 5 bases to trimming and J lost 0 bases, with 13 bases between them. The CDR3 contains 15 residues. The germline gives CDR1 MNHEY, CDR2 SVGAGI. In DNA form, the CDR3 reads TGTGCCAGCAGTCCGATACAGGAGATGAACACTGAAGCTTTCTTT. This codes for CASSPIQEMNTEAFF.

The chain combines TRBV20-1 with TRBJ2-2; 7 nucleotides line up with TRBD2. Germline V gene data show CDR1 as DFQATT and CDR2 as SNEGSKA (reference sequence). The CDR3 spans 15 residues. Trimming at V came to 0 bases and at J to 7 bases, leaving 8 bases not matched to a gene. CDR3 amino acids: CSARDRKRGGGELFF. CDR3 nucleotides: TGCAGTGCTAGAGATAGGAAGCGGGGAGGCGGGGAGCTGTTTTTT.